The T cell receptor beta chain described here comes from a study of OX40 agonist ivuxolimab in advanced cancers. On the study more broadly: Given to patients was ivuxolimab, an agonistic anti-OX40 (CD134) antibody. More than 35% of patients had received prior checkpoint inhibitor therapy.

V was cut by 5 bases and J by 0 bases, with 17 bases left in between. This CDR3 spans 17 amino acids. Per germline, CDR1 SGHAT and CDR2 FQNNGV. Using immunoSEQ multiplex PCR, the repertoire was profiled, and TCRdb retains in-frame clones only, with some absent. There are over 90,000 clones in the sample; approximately 94% occur only once, and about 0.18% lies in the top ten. Findings and limits, study-wide: At 0.1 to 3.0 mg/kg and by week 6, clonal expansion occurred in CD4+ and CD8+ blood T cells.

Comment on this clone: The antigen is unknown.

The genes are TRBV11-2 and TRBJ2-4; no definite D call. Sequencing used CD4+ or CD8+ T cells sorted from blood, obtained in a trial of the OX40 agonist ivuxolimab. The receptor was isolated from an adult with an advanced solid tumor such as melanoma, head and neck, liver or kidney cancer. CDR3 nucleotides: TGTGCCAGCAGCCCCCGTAGCTTGACGCTAGCCAAAAACATTCAGTACTTC. Its protein product is CASSPRSLTLAKNIQYF.